The TCR beta chain under discussion was sequenced for a study of OX40 agonist ivuxolimab in advanced cancers. The wider study: The patients received ivuxolimab by intravenous route every 2 weeks at 0.01 to 10 mg/kg.

The CDR3 loop spans 15 amino acids. V was trimmed by 5 bases and J by 6 bases, leaving 19 bases between them. Germline assignment: CDR1 MNHEY and CDR2 SVGAGI. The table came from immunoSEQ multiplex PCR; TCRdb's copy has only in-frame clones and leaves some out. The top ten hold under 5% of the sample, which has some 49,000 clones, about 84% seen once. The chain is built from TRBV6-5 and TRBJ1-2; the D is unclear. The clonotype was recovered from an adult with an advanced solid tumor such as melanoma, head and neck, liver or kidney cancer. Sequenced material: CD4+ or CD8+ T cells sorted from blood, taken in a trial of the OX40 agonist ivuxolimab. CDR3 amino acids: CASSRYKRPGNGYTF. Here the CDR3 DNA reads TGTGCCAGCAGTCGATATAAACGTCCAGGAAATGGCTACACCTTC.